These 6 T cell receptor beta chains share one sample of origin, sequenced in a study of cytomegalovirus exposure and HLA in healthy donors. Use of 60 Vbeta and 13 Jbeta primers characterized the PCR. The protocol was immunoSEQ multiplex PCR, while the TCRdb copy is restricted to in-frame clones and leaves out a portion. Reported are 90,000 to 100,000 clones; the ten largest clones contain 3% to 4%. The specimen sequenced was PBMCs. These TCRs come from a woman under 40 in good health and CMV-seronegative.

The chain has TRBV9 and TRBJ2-2, with D tentatively TRBD1 (5 bases). CDR1 is SGDLS and CDR2 is YYNGEE in the germline V gene. CDR3 size: 14 residues. V was cut by 0 bases and J by 7 bases, with 10 bases left in between. The chain's CDR3 is CASSVVGDYGELFF. The DNA of the CDR3 is TGTGCCAGCAGCGTAGTAGGGGATTACGGGGAGCTGTTTTTT.

The rearrangement uses TRBV6-6 and TRBJ1-5, with unresolved D. Germline lookup yields CDR1 MNHNY and CDR2 SVGAGI (reference sequence). Trimming removed 7 bases at V and 3 bases at J, with 10 bases between. The length of the CDR3 is 13 residues. The CDR3 DNA reads as TGTGCCAGCACTTTACAGTACAATCAGCCCCAGCATTTT. Its protein product is CASTLQYNQPQHF.

Details on this clone: At one of its ends the junction is not consistent with the germline gene, which may arise from a read error. The V and J genes are TRBV7-7 and TRBJ2-1, with 9 bases identical to TRBD1. This CDR3 has 15 residues. Germline values: CDR1 SSHAT, CDR2 FNYEAQ (reference sequence). Here the CDR3 DNA reads TGTGCTAGCAGCTCCCGGGACAGGGTAACGAATGAGCAGTTCTTC. This gives the protein CASSSRDRVTNEQFF.

The CDR3 DNA reads TGTGCCAGCAGTGACCGGAGGGACACAGATACGCAGTATTTT. This codes for CASSDRRDTDTQYF. The chain joins TRBV6-4 to TRBJ2-3, with D possibly matching TRBD2 (6 bases). Germline CDR1 reads MRHNA; CDR2 reads SNTAGT. The CDR3 runs 14 residues. Trimming shortened V by 2 bases and J by 2 bases, and 8 bases separated the two germline ends.

The chain uses TRBV5-1 and TRBJ1-1; 7 bases are shared with TRBD1. The V segment lost 0 bases and the J segment 0 bases; nucleotides outside the gene matches: 2. The CDR3 runs to 15 residues. In germline, CDR1 is SGHRS, CDR2 YFSETQ. The CDR3 region is CASSLVGGVNTEAFF. In nucleotides, the CDR3 is TGCGCCAGCAGCTTGGTAGGGGGCGTGAACACTGAAGCTTTCTTT.

The chain is built from TRBV4-1 and TRBJ2-1; a possible D gene is TRBD2 (6 bases). Germline assignment: CDR1 MGHRA and CDR2 YSYEKL. The CDR3 is 17 residues long. With 0 bases removed from V and 9 bases from J, the gap between germline ends came to 21 bases. The CDR3 loop reads CASSQDPAGPRVGEQFF. In DNA, the CDR3 is TGCGCCAGCAGCCAAGATCCAGCGGGCCCGAGAGTAGGTGAGCAGTTCTTC.